This T cell receptor beta chain was observed in a study of T cell changes during pregnancy in multiple sclerosis. This clone was counted only a few times. Clones were sequenced by immunoSEQ multiplex PCR, and TCRdb holds only the in-frame ones, with some missing. Of 20,000 to 25,000 clones listed, about 86% are singletons. This sequence originates from a female donor in good health, enrolled as a control in a pregnancy study. Sample: CD4+ T cells from peripheral blood mononuclear cells, taken in the first trimester of pregnancy.

CDR3 sequence reads: CASSRLPGQGAREQYF. CDR3 nucleotides: TGTGCCAGCAGCCGCCTACCGGGACAGGGGGCGAGGGAGCAGTACTTC. The chain links TRBV5-4 to TRBJ2-7, with TRBD1 matching 12 bases. Trimming took 4 bases from V and 7 from J; bases not matched to a gene: 12. The CDR3 spans 16 residues. Germline-derived CDR1 and CDR2 are SGHNT and YYREEE (reference sequence).